A selection of T cell receptor beta chains follows, all from one sample in a study of blood T cells in healthy people across ages. TCRdb re-called the 5' RACE reads with MiXCR, one entry per CDR3 protein. The table lists about 1.6 million distinct CDR3 sequences, approximately 32% of them singletons, with around 11% in the top ten. Material for sequencing was blood. The receptors come from a woman in her 30s in good health. Both conserved end residues are part of each CDR3. D genes are given only for firm matches. Clone size appears in some rows only: once, few, many, or a class for an expanded clone.

CDR3 length: 15
D gene: .
J gene: TRBJ1-2
clone size: few
V gene: TRBV4-1
CDR3 protein: CASTDPRGFNYGYTF
CDR3 DNA: TGCGCCAGCACCGATCCCAGGGGCTTTAACTATGGCTACACCTTC

CDR3 length: 15
D gene: TRBD1
J gene: TRBJ2-7
clone size: .
V gene: TRBV15
CDR3 protein: CATSRRGDRGYEQYF
CDR3 DNA: TGTGCCACCAGCAGACGGGGGGACAGGGGCTACGAGCAGTACTTC

CDR3 length: 15
D gene: TRBD2
J gene: TRBJ2-5
clone size: .
V gene: TRBV12-5
CDR3 protein: CASGFGAGGGETQYF
CDR3 DNA: TGTGCTAGTGGTTTCGGGGCGGGAGGGGGAGAGACCCAGTACTTC

CDR3 length: 16
D gene: TRBD1
J gene: TRBJ1-1
clone size: .
V gene: TRBV5-1
CDR3 protein: CASSSEQGAKATEAFF
CDR3 DNA: TGCGCCAGCAGCTCGGAGCAGGGGGCCAAGGCGACTGAAGCTTTCTTT

CDR3 length: 14
D gene: .
J gene: TRBJ2-5
clone size: few
V gene: TRBV30
CDR3 protein: CAWNGGTERETQYF
CDR3 DNA: TGTGCCTGGAACGGCGGGACAGAAAGGGAGACCCAGTACTTC

CDR3 length: 14
D gene: .
J gene: TRBJ2-7
clone size: once
V gene: TRBV20-1
CDR3 protein: CSAENRGGPYEQYF
CDR3 DNA: TGCAGTGCCGAGAACCGTGGGGGCCCCTACGAGCAGTACTTC

CDR3 length: 11
D gene: .
J gene: TRBJ2-3
clone size: .
V gene: TRBV30
CDR3 protein: CAWRPSATQYF
CDR3 DNA: TGTGCCTGGAGACCCTCCGCTACGCAGTATTTT

CDR3 length: 14
D gene: .
J gene: TRBJ2-7
clone size: .
V gene: TRBV28
CDR3 protein: CASSLKGGSAEQYF
CDR3 DNA: TGTGCCAGCAGTTTAAAAGGAGGGAGTGCCGAGCAGTACTTC

CDR3 length: 18
D gene: TRBD1
J gene: TRBJ2-2
clone size: .
V gene: TRBV5-4
CDR3 protein: CASSFGDRGLPNTGELFF
CDR3 DNA: TGTGCCAGCAGCTTCGGGGACAGGGGGCTCCCGAACACCGGGGAGCTGTTTTTT

CDR3 length: 16
D gene: TRBD1
J gene: TRBJ1-2
clone size: many
V gene: TRBV27
CDR3 protein: CASRSVTTGVNYGYTF
CDR3 DNA: TGTGCCAGCAGGTCTGTGACTACAGGGGTTAACTATGGCTACACCTTC

CDR3 length: 14
D gene: TRBD1
J gene: TRBJ1-4
clone size: .
V gene: TRBV10-3
CDR3 protein: CAISADRVREKLFF
CDR3 DNA: TGTGCCATCAGCGCTGACAGGGTGCGGGAAAAACTGTTTTTT

CDR3 length: 15
D gene: .
J gene: TRBJ1-6
clone size: few
V gene: TRBV4-1
CDR3 protein: CASSQLTETNSPLHF
CDR3 DNA: TGCGCCAGCAGCCAACTGACAGAAACTAATTCACCCCTCCACTTT

CDR3 length: 11
D gene: .
J gene: TRBJ2-1
clone size: .
V gene: TRBV5-1
CDR3 protein: CASSSTTVQFF
CDR3 DNA: TGCGCCAGCAGCTCCACGACAGTGCAGTTCTTC

CDR3 length: 13
D gene: .
J gene: TRBJ2-7
clone size: .
V gene: TRBV10-3
CDR3 protein: CATRRGPYNEQYF
CDR3 DNA: TGTGCCACCAGGCGGGGGCCGTACAATGAGCAGTACTTC

CDR3 length: 14
D gene: TRBD1
J gene: TRBJ2-7
clone size: many
V gene: TRBV4-1
CDR3 protein: CASSHETGGYEQYF
CDR3 DNA: TGCGCCAGCAGCCACGAGACAGGGGGCTACGAGCAGTACTTC

CDR3 length: 14
D gene: .
J gene: TRBJ1-2
clone size: few
V gene: TRBV30
CDR3 protein: CAWSGGGRAYGYTF
CDR3 DNA: TGTGCCTGGAGTGGTGGGGGCCGCGCCTATGGCTACACCTTC

CDR3 length: 14
D gene: .
J gene: TRBJ2-1
clone size: few
V gene: TRBV18
CDR3 protein: CACSPGLEDNEQFF
CDR3 DNA: TGTGCCTGCTCACCAGGTCTAGAGGACAATGAGCAGTTCTTC

CDR3 length: 15
D gene: .
J gene: TRBJ2-1
clone size: .
V gene: TRBV29-1
CDR3 protein: CSVPSPGRSYNEQFF
CDR3 DNA: TGCAGCGTTCCCAGCCCAGGGCGATCCTACAATGAGCAGTTCTTC

CDR3 length: 13
D gene: .
J gene: TRBJ2-3
clone size: .
V gene: TRBV2
CDR3 protein: CASSAGETDTQYF
CDR3 DNA: TGTGCCAGCAGTGCGGGGGAGACAGATACGCAGTATTTT

CDR3 length: 15
D gene: TRBD1
J gene: TRBJ2-1
clone size: .
V gene: TRBV12-3/TRBV12-4
CDR3 protein: CAISGGDGTYNEQFF
CDR3 DNA: TGTGCCATTTCAGGGGGAGATGGGACCTACAATGAGCAGTTCTTC

CDR3 length: 15
D gene: .
J gene: TRBJ2-3
clone size: .
V gene: TRBV6-6
CDR3 protein: CASSFPRGDIDTQYF
CDR3 DNA: TGTGCCAGCAGTTTCCCGAGGGGGGACATAGATACGCAGTATTTT

CDR3 length: 11
D gene: .
J gene: TRBJ1-1
clone size: many
V gene: TRBV6-2/TRBV6-3
CDR3 protein: CASSQGSEAFF
CDR3 DNA: TGTGCCAGCAGTCAGGGGTCTGAAGCTTTCTTT

CDR3 length: 15
D gene: TRBD1
J gene: TRBJ2-7
clone size: few
V gene: TRBV7-8
CDR3 protein: CASSQDRGPLYEQYF
CDR3 DNA: TGTGCCAGCAGCCAAGACAGGGGCCCTCTCTACGAGCAGTACTTC

CDR3 length: 15
D gene: .
J gene: TRBJ1-1
clone size: .
V gene: TRBV20-1
CDR3 protein: CSATGILSVDTEAFF
CDR3 DNA: TGCAGTGCCACAGGTATCCTATCAGTGGACACTGAAGCTTTCTTT

CDR3 length: 15
D gene: .
J gene: TRBJ2-1
clone size: few
V gene: TRBV12-3/TRBV12-4
CDR3 protein: CASDPGDRSYNEQFF
CDR3 DNA: TGTGCCAGCGACCCGGGGGACCGCTCCTACAATGAGCAGTTCTTC

CDR3 length: 11
D gene: .
J gene: TRBJ2-3
clone size: .
V gene: TRBV30
CDR3 protein: CAWSSMDTQYF
CDR3 DNA: TGTGCCTGGAGTTCGATGGATACGCAGTATTTT